This TCR beta chain was captured by sequencing in a study of T cell responses to AZD1222 COVID-19 vaccine. Study outcomes and limitations: Only a handful of people who got AZD1222 tested seropositive at baseline. Repertoire sampling occurred only after the peak T cell response. Vaccination with two AZD1222 doses was followed by a rise in Spike-specific TCR breadth and depth. Along spike, vaccine-associated CD4 TCRs were found throughout, with dominance at 160-218 and 743-854.

Generated by immunoSEQ multiplex PCR, the TCRdb table keeps only in-frame clones and is missing some. The table records 75,000 to 100,000 clones, approximately 85% of them present only once. Turning to this clone: The antigen is unknown.

Germline V gives CDR1 SGHRS, CDR2 YFSETQ. V shed 4 bases, J shed 5 bases, and the junction held 6 bases outside the gene matches. The CDR3 covers 14 residues. The sample in question was peripheral blood, obtained on day 0 of AZD1222 vaccination. V usage is TRBV5-1 and J usage is TRBJ1-5; 7 positions agree with TRBD1. The TCR sequence derives from an adult in good health. CDR3 region: CASSPTGSDQPQHF. The CDR3 DNA follows: TGCGCCAGCAGCCCGACAGGGTCAGATCAGCCCCAGCATTTT.